This entry is about one T cell receptor beta chain. What it binds is not known. The sample comes from a study of cytomegalovirus exposure and HLA in healthy donors. General study findings and limits: What TCR beta sequences reportedly achieved was accurate prediction of HLA-A and HLA-B alleles in most subjects. In an earlier analysis, in roughly 600 donors, most V segments appeared productive either ~87% or ~30% of the time. The classifier, whose performance was assessed in both the original and validation cohorts, reportedly diagnosed cytomegalovirus status with high specificity and sensitivity. Reportedly, a later analysis found an Asian-associated ancestry cluster had fewer N-insertions than the roughly 700-donor mean.

V gave up 2 bases and J gave up 4 bases; unmatched junction bases: 5. CDR3 length equals 15 residues. CDR1 and CDR2 (germline): SGDLS, YYNGEE. Primers: 60 Vbeta forward and 13 Jbeta reverse. Using immunoSEQ multiplex PCR, the repertoire was profiled, and TCRdb retains in-frame clones only, with some absent. The data show some 170,000 clones, with about four fifths seen just once and 5.5% to 8% held by the top ten. The source is a woman under 40 in good health and CMV-seropositive. Sequences were obtained from PBMCs. The rearrangement uses TRBV9 and TRBJ2-7, with TRBD2 matching over 11 bases. The chain's CDR3 is CASSVLAGGMYEQYF. The CDR3 DNA is TGTGCCAGCAGCGTTTTAGCGGGGGGGATGTACGAGCAGTACTTC.